This TCR beta chain was observed in a study of siplizumab effects on memory and regulatory T cells (dated 2019 in TCRdb). A note on the overall study: The study examined how the anti-CD2 antibody siplizumab affects alloreactive T-cell subsets in allogeneic mixed lymphocyte reactions built from human PBMCs.

Concerning this clone: It has no known antigen specificity. No base qualities exist here, and no much larger clone lies one base off it.

Reading from cysteine to phenylalanine, the CDR3 counts 14 amino acids. The entry retains the CDR3 DNA only, 42 bases that are in frame from base 1. V is reduced by 0 bases and J by 2 bases, leaving a spacing of 7 bases between them. Via the germline V gene, CDR1 is SGHAT and CDR2 FQNNGV. Additional sequencing covered unstimulated subsets from a few donor pairs, namely CD8+ effector memory, CD4+ naive, CD8+ TEMRA, CD4+ memory and CD8+ naive. TCRbeta CDR3 sequencing was performed on sorted unstimulated T cells and on proliferating T cells recovered from mixed lymphocyte reactions. Fresh whole blood from some ten HLA-typed healthy donors was used as the source from which PBMCs were isolated. Beyond this particular receptor, the publication reports: The cumulative frequency of alloreactive sequences traceable to unstimulated CD4+ memory T cells was significantly reduced by siplizumab. About 80-96% of proliferating CD4+ or CD8+ clones could not be given a naive or memory phenotype. Because sequences at frequencies below about 10^-5 were poorly captured, only a minor fraction of alloreactive clones could be mapped back to unstimulated subsets. Unstimulated naive T cells appeared more diverse than memory T cells, and naive cells seemed to contribute substantially to the alloresponse. No functional confirmation was obtained for the suppressive function of proliferating Tregs from siplizumab cultures. In reactions with siplizumab, an average of about 69% of mappable alloreactive CD4+ clones were Treg-derived, compared with roughly 27% in control reactions.

The library was made by the immunoSEQ multiplex PCR assay. Around 10^5 TCR templates per sample were assayed by the deep sequencing platform. Genomic DNA extracted from sorted T cells was used for TCRbeta CDR3 sequencing. In the authors' own workflow: Clonal analysis of TCRbeta CDR3 data was done in the R programming language. Comparing unstimulated samples against CFSE-low samples taken after the reaction was how alloreactive CD4+ and CD8+ clones were defined. By matching sequences to the repertoires of sorted unstimulated Treg and non-Treg cells, each alloreactive CD4+ clone was assigned a regulatory or non-regulatory origin. The immuneACCESS repertoire file appears here via TCRdb, limited to in-frame rearrangements. These files lack a portion of the clones; in checked studies, under half of the deficit traces to unresolved V genes, and the cause of the others is not known. The V and J calls and clone size are taken from that table; D and trimming were inferred from the DNA. Across this sample there are 50,000 to 75,000 clones, with roughly 96% seen only once. The ten largest clones take up about 0.091% of the sample.

Input material: naive CD8+ T cells sorted from blood. In light of the paper, this sample's cell subset or site label describes: unstimulated naive T cells. This clonotype was obtained from a human donor in good health. The chain employs TRBV11-2 and TRBJ2-5; no D gene is confidently identified. The CDR3: CASSLDWFQETQYF. The nucleotide sequence reads as follows: TGTGCCAGCAGCTTAGACTGGTTTCAAGAGACCCAGTACTTC.